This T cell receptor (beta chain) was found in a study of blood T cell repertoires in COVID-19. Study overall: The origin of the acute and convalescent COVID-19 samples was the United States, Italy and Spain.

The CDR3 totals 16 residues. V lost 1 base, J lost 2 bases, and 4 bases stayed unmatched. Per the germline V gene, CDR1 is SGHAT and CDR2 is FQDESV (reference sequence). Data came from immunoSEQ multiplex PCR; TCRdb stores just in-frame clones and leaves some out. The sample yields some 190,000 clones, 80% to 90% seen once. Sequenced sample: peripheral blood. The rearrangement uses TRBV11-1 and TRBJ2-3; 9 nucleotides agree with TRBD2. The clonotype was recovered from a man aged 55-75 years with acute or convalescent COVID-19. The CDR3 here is CASSLGTSGSTDTQYF. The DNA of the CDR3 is TGTGCCAGCAGCTTAGGAACTAGCGGGTCCACAGATACGCAGTATTTT.